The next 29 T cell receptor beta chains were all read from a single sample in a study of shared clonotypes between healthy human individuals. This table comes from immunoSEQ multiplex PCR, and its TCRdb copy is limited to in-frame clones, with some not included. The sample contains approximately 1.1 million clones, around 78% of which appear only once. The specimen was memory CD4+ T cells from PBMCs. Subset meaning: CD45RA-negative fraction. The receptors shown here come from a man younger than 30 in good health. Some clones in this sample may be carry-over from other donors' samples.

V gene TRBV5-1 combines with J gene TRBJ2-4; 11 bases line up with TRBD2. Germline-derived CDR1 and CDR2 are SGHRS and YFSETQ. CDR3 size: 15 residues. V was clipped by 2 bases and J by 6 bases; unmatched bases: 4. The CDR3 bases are TGCGCCAGCAGCTTCACTAGCGGGAGCTCAAACATTCAGTACTTC. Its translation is CASSFTSGSSNIQYF.

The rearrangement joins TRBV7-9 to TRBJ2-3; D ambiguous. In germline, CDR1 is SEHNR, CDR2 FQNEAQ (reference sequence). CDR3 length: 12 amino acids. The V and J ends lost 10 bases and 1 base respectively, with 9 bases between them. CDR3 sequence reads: CATAPGTDTQYF. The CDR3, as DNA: TGTGCCACCGCGCCGGGCACAGATACGCAGTATTTT.

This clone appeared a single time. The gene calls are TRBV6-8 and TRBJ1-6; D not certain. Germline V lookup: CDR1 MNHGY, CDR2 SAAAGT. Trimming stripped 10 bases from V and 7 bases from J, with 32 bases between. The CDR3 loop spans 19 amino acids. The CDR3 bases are TGTGCCACCCAGACTCCCAGATACTTTACCCAACCTAAAAATTCACCCCTCCACTTT. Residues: CATQTPRYFTQPKNSPLHF.

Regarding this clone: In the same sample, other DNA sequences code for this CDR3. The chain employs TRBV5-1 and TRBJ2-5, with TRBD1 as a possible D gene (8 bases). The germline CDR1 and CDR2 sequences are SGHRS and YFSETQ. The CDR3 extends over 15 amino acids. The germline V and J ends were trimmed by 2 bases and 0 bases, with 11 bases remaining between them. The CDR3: CASSLQGGYQETQYF. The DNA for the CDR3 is TGCGCCAGCAGCTTACAGGGGGGGTACCAAGAGACCCAGTACTTC.

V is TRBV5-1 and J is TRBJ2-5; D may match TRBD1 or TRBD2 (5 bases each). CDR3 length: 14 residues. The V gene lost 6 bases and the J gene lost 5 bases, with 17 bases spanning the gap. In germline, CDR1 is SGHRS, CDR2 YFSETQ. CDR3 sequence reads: CASKGSGTGETQYF. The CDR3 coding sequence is TGCGCCAGCAAGGGTTCCGGGACCGGGGAGACCCAGTACTTC.

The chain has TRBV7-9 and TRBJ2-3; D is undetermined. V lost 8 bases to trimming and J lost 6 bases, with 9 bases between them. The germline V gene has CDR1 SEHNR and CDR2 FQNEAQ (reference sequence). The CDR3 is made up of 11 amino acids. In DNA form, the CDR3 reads TGTGCCAGCTACCGTGGTGATACGCAGTATTTT. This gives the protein CASYRGDTQYF.

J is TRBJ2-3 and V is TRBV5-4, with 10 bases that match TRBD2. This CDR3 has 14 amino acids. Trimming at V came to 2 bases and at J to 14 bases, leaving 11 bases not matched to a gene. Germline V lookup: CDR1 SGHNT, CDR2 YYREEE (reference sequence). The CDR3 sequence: CASSFSLAGAPLYF. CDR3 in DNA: TGTGCCAGCAGCTTTTCCCTAGCGGGAGCCCCACTGTATTTT.

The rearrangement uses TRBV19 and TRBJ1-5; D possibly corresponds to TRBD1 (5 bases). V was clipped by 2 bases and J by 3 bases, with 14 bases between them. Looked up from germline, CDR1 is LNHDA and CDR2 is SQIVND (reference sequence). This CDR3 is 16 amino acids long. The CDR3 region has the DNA TGTGCCAGTAGTATATCCAGGGTAGGGTCCAATCAGCCCCAGCATTTT. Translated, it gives CASSISRVGSNQPQHF.

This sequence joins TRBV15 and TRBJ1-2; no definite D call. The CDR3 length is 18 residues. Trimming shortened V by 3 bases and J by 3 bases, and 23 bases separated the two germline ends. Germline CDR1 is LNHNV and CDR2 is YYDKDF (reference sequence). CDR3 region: CATSSYSRASQLHYGYTF. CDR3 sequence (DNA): TGTGCCACCAGCAGCTATTCAAGGGCATCTCAGCTGCACTATGGCTACACCTTC.

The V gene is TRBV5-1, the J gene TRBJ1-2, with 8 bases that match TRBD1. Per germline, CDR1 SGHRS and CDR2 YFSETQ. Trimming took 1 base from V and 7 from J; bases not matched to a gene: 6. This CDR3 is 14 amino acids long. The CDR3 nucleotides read TGCGCCAGCAGCTTGCAGGGGGCGGTAGGTGGCTACACCTTC. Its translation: CASSLQGAVGGYTF.

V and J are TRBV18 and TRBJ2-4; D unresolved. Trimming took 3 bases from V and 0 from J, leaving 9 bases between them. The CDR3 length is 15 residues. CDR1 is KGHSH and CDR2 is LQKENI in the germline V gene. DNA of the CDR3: TGTGCCAGCTCACCGGCCGGCTTAGCCAAAAACATTCAGTACTTC. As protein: CASSPAGLAKNIQYF.

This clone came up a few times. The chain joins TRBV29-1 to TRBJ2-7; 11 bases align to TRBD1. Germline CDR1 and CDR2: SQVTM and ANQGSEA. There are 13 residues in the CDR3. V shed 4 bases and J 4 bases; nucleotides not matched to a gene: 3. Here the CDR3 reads CSVGRDRGYEQYF. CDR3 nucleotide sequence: TGCAGCGTTGGTCGGGACAGGGGGTACGAGCAGTACTTC.

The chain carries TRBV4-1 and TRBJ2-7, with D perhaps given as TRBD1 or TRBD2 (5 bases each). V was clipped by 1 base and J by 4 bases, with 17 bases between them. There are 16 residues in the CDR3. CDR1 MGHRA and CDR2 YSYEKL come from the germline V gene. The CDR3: CASSQVERDGRYEQYF. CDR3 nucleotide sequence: TGCGCCAGCAGCCAAGTCGAACGGGACGGACGATACGAGCAGTACTTC.

This CDR3 is CASRTDRVDYGYTF. CDR3 DNA sequence: TGTGCCAGCAGAACCGACAGGGTCGACTATGGCTACACCTTC. The chain combines TRBV28 with TRBJ1-2, with 7 nucleotides matching TRBD1. CDR1 and CDR2 (germline): MDHEN, SYDVKM. This CDR3 is 14 amino acids long. Losses at the gene ends were 6 bases for V and 3 bases for J; bases not matched to a gene: 7.

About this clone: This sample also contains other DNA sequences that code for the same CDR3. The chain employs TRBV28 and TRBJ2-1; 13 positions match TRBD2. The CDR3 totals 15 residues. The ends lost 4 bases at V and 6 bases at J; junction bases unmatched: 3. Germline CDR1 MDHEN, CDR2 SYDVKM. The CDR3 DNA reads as TGTGCCAGCAGTTCGTGGACTAGCGGGAGCAATGAGCAGTTCTTC. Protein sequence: CASSSWTSGSNEQFF.

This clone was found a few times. DNA for the CDR3: TGTGCCAGTAGTATCCGGGACAGCAACACCGGGGAGCTGTTTTTT. Encoded protein: CASSIRDSNTGELFF. The chain has TRBV19 and TRBJ2-2, with 7 bases aligning to TRBD1. J was trimmed by 2 bases and V by 3 bases; bases with no gene match: 3. This CDR3 has 15 residues. Per germline, CDR1 LNHDA and CDR2 SQIVND (reference sequence).

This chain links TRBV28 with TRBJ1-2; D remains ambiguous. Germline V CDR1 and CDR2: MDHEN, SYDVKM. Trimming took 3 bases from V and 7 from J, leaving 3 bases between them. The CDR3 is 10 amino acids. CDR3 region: CASSFRGYTF. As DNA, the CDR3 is TGTGCCAGCAGTTTTCGTGGCTACACCTTC.

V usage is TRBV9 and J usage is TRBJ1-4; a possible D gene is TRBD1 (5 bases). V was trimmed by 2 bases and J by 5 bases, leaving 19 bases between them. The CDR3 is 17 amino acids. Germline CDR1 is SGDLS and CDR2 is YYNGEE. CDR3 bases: TGTGCCAGCAGCGTCAGAGACCAGGGACTTTCAAATGAAAAACTGTTTTTT. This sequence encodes CASSVRDQGLSNEKLFF. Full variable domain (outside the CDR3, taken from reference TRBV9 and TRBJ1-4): DSGVTQTPKHLITATGQRVTLRCSPRSGDLSVYWYQQSLDQGLQFLIQYYNGEERAKGNILERFSAQQFPDLHSELNLSSLELGDSALYFCASSVRDQGLSNEKLFFGSGTQLSVL.

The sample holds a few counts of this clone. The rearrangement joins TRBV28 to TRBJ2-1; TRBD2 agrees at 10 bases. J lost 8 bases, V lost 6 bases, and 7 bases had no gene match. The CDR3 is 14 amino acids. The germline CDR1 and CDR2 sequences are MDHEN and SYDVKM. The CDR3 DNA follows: TGTGCCAGCAGCGGGCTAGCGGGAGTTTATGAGCAGTTCTTC. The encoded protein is CASSGLAGVYEQFF. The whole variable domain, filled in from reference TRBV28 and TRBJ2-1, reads DVKVTQSSRYLVKRTGEKVFLECVQDMDHENMFWYRQDPGLGLRLIYFSYDVKMKEKGDIPEGYSVSREKKERFSLILESASTNQTSMYLCASSGLAGVYEQFFGPGTRLTVL.

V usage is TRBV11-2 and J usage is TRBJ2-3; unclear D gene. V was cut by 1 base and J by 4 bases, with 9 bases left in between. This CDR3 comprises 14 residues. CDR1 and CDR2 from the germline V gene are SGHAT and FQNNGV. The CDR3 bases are TGTGCCAGCAGCTTAGCGGGCTTAGCAGATACGCAGTATTTT. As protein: CASSLAGLADTQYF.

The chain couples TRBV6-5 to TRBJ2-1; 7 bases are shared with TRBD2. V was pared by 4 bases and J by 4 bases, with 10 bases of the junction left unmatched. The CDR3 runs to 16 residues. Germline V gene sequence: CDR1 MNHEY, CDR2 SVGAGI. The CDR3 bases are TGTGCCAGCAGTTCCACGGGAGCGGGAATATACAATGAGCAGTTCTTC. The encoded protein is CASSSTGAGIYNEQFF.

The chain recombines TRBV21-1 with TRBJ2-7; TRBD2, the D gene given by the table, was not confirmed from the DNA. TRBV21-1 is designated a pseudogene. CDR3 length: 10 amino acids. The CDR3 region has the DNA TGTGCCAGCACTCGAGCCGAGCAGTACTTC. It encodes CASTRAEQYF.

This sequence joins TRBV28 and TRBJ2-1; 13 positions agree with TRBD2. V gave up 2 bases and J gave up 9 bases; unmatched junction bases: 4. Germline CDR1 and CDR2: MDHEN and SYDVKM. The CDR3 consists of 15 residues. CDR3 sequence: CASSLDTSGRGEQFF. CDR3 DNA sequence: TGTGCCAGCAGTTTAGACACTAGCGGGAGGGGTGAGCAGTTCTTC.

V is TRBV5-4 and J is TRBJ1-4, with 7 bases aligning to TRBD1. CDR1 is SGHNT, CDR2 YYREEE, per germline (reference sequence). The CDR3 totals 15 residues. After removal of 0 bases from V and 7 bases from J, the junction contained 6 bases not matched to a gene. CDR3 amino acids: CASSLAGQGGEKLFF. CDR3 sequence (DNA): TGTGCCAGCAGCTTGGCCGGCCAGGGGGGTGAAAAACTGTTTTTT.

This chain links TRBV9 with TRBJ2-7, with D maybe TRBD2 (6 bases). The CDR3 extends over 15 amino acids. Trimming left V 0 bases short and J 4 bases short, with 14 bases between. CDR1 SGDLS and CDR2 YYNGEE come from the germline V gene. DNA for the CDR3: TGTGCCAGCAGCGTAGGTTCGGGGGAGTCGTACGAGCAGTACTTC. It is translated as CASSVGSGESYEQYF. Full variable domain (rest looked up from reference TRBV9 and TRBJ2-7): DSGVTQTPKHLITATGQRVTLRCSPRSGDLSVYWYQQSLDQGLQFLIQYYNGEERAKGNILERFSAQQFPDLHSELNLSSLELGDSALYFCASSVGSGESYEQYFGPGTRLTVT.

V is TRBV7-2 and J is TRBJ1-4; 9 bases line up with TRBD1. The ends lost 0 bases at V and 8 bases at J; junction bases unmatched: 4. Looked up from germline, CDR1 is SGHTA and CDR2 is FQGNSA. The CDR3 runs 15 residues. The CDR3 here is CASSLAGQGREKLFF. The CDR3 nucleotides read TGTGCCAGCAGCTTAGCGGGACAGGGTCGAGAAAAACTGTTTTTT.

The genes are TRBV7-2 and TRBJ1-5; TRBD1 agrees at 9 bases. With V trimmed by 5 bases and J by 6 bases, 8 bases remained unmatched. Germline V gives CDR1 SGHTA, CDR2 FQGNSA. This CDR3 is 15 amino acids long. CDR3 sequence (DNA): TGTGCCAGCAGCGGGGGGGACAGGGTGACTCAGCCCCAGCATTTT. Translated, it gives CASSGGDRVTQPQHF.

The CDR3 region has the DNA TGTGCCAGCAGCCGGGACTACGCGATAAAAGCAGATACGCAGTATTTT. Amino acid sequence: CASSRDYAIKADTQYF. The V call is TRBV7-9, the J call TRBJ2-3, with 7 bases fitting TRBD2. CDR3 length equals 16 residues. Looked up from germline, CDR1 is SEHNR and CDR2 is FQNEAQ (reference sequence). J was trimmed by 4 bases and V by 5 bases; bases with no gene match: 12.

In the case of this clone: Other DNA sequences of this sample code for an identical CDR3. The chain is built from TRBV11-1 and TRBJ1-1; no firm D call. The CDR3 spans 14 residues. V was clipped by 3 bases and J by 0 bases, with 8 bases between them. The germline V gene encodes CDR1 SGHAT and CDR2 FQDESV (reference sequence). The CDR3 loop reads CASSFEGLNTEAFF. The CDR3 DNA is TGTGCCAGCAGCTTTGAGGGCCTGAACACTGAAGCTTTCTTT.